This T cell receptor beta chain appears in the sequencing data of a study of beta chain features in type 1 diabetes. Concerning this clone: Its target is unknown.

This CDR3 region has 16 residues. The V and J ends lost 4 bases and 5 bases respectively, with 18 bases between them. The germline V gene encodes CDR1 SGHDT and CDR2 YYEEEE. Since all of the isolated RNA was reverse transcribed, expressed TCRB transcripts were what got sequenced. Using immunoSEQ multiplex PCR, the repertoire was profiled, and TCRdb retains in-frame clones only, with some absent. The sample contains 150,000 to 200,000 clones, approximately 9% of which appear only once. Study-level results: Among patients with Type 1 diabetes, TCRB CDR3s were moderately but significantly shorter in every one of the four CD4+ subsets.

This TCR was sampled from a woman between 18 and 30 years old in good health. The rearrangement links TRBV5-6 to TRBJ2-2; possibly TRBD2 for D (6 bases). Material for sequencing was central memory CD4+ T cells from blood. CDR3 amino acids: CASSPTRGMRTGELFF. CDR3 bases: TGTGCCAGCAGCCCCACGCGCGGGATGCGGACCGGGGAGCTGTTTTTT.